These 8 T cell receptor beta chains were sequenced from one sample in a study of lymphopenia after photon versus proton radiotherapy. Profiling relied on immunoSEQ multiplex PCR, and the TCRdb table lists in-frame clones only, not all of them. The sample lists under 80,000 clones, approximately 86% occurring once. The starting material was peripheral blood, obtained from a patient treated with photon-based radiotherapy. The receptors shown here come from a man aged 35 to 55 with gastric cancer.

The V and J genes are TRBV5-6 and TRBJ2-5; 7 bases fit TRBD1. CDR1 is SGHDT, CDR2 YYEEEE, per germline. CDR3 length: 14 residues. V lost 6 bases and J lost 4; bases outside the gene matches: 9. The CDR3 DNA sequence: TGTGCCAGCACCCAAACAGGGGCCGCAGAGACCCAGTACTTC. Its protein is CASTQTGAAETQYF.

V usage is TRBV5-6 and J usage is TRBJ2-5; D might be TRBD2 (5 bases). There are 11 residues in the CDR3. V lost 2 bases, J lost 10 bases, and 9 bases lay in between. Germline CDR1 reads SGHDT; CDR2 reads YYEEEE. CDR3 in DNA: TGTGCCAGCAGCTTCGAGGGCGACCAGTACTTC. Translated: CASSFEGDQYF.

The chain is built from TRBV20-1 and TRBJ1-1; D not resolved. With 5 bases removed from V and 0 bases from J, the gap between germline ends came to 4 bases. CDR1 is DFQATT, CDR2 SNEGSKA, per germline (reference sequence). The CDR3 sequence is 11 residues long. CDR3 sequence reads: CSAAVNTEAFF. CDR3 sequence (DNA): TGCAGTGCTGCGGTGAACACTGAAGCTTTCTTT.

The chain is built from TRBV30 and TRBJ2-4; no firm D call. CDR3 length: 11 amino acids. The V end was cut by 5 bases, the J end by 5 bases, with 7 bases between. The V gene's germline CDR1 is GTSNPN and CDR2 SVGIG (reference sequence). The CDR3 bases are TGTGCCTGGGGGCACGAAAACATTCAGTACTTC. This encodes CAWGHENIQYF.

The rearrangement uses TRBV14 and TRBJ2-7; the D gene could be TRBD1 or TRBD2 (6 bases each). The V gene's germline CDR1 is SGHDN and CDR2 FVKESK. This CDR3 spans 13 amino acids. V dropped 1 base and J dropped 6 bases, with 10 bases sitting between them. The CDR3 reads CASSQAWGAEQYF. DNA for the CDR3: TGTGCCAGCAGCCAAGCCTGGGGGGCCGAGCAGTACTTC.

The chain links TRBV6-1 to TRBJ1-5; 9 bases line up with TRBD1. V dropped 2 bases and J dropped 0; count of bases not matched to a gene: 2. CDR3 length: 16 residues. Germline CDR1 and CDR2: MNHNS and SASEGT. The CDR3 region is CASSEWGQGSNQPQHF. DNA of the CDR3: TGTGCCAGCAGTGAATGGGGACAGGGTAGCAATCAGCCCCAGCATTTT.

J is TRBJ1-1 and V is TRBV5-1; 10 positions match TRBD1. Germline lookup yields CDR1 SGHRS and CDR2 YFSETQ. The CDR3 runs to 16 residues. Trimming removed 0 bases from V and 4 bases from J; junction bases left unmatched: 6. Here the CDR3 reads CASSLEGTGAGTEAFF. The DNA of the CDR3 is TGCGCCAGCAGCTTGGAGGGGACAGGGGCGGGCACTGAAGCTTTCTTT.

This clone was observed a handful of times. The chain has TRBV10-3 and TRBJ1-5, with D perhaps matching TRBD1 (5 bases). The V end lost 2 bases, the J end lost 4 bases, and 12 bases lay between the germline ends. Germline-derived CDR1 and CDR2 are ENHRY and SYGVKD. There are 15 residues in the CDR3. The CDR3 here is CAISERDGQNQPQHF. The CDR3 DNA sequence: TGTGCCATCAGTGAGAGGGACGGCCAAAATCAGCCCCAGCATTTT.